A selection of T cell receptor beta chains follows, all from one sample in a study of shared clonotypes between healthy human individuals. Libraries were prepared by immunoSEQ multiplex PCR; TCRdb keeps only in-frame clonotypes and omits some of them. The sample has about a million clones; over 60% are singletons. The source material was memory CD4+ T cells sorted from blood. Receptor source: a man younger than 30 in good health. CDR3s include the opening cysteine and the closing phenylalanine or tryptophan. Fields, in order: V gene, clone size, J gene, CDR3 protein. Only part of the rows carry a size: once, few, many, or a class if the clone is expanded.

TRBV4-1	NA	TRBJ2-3	CASSLGQGLRSTDTQYF
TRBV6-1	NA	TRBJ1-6	CASGRGNSPLHF
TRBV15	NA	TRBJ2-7	CATSRGQSSGRPNIHEQYF
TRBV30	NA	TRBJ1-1	CAWSEARGTEAFF
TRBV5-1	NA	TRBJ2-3	CASSSNGLAGGTDTQYF
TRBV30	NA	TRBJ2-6	CAWSRQTGANVLTF
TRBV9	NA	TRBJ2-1	CASSVVPSGGQAEQFF
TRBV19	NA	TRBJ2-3	CASSISAGRSTDTQYF
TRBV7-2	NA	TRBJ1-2	CASSSPTGGYYGYTF
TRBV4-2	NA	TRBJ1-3	CASSPMGPHSGNTIYF
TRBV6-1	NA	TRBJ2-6	CASSERYSGANVLTF
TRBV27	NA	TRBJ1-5	CASSFYGTANQPQHF
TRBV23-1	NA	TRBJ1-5	CARGGPYSNQPQHF
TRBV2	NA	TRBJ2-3	CASVYGTDTQYF
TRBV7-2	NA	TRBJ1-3	CASSLGPPTIYF
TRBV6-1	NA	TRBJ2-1	CASSELAGGLIHEQFF
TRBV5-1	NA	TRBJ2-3	CASSPEASGGYREYF
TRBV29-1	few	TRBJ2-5	CSVALLASGETQYF
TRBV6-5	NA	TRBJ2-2	CASSYPGTGGTGELFF
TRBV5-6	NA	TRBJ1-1	CASSHRTGWDTEAFF
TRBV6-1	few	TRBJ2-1	CASRTGQSSYNEQFF
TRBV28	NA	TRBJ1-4	CASSLSVRYEKLFF
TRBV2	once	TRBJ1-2	CASSPGEYGYTF
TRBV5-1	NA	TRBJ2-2	CASTRGGSGSVANTGELFF
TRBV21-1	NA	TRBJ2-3	CASSKEGPGRARDTQYF
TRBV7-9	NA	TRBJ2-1	CASSLAHRGVGYEQFF
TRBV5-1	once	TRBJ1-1	CASSLALSGNTEAFF
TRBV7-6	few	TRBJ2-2	CASSLAGTNTGELFF
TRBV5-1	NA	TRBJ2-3	CASSPGTSGRAGETSQYF